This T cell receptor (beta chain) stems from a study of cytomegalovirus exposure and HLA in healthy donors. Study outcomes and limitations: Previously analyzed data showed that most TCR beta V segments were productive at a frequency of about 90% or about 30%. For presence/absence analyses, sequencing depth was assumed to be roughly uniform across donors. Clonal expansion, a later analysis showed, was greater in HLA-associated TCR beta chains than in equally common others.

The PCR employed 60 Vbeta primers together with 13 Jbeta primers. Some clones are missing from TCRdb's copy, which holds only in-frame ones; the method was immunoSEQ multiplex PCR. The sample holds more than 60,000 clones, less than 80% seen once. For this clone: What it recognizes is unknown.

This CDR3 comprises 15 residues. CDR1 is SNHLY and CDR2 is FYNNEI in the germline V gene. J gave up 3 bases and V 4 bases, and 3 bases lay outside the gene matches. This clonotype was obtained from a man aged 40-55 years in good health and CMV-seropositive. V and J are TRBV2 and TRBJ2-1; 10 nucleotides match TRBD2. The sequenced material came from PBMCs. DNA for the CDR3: TGTGCCAGCAGTGTGACTAGCGGGTTCTACAATGAGCAGTTCTTC. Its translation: CASSVTSGFYNEQFF.